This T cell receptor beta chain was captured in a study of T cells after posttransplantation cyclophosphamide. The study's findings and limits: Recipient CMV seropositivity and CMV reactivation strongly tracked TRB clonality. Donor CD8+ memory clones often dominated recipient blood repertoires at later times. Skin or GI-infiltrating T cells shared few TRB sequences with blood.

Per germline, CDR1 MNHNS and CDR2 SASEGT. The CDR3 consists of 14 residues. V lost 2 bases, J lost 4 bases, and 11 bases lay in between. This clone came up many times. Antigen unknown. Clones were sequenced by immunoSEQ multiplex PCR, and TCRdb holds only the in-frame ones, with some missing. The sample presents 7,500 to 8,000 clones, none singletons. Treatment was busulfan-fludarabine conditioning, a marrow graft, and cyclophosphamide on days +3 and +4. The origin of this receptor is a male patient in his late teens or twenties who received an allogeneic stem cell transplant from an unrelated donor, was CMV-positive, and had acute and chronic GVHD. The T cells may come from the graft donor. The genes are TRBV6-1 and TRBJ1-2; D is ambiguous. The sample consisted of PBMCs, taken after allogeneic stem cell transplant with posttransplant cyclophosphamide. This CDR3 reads CASSEWHGLYGYTF. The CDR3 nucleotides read TGTGCCAGCAGTGAATGGCATGGACTCTATGGCTACACCTTC.